A single sample gave rise to the 15 T cell receptor beta chains below, sequenced in a study of T cells in localized non-small cell lung cancer. Repertoires were generated with immunoSEQ multiplex PCR, while TCRdb's copy carries only in-frame clones and drops some. In the table there are several thousand clones, roughly 90% of which are singletons. The source was peripheral blood, collected before any cancer treatment. These receptors were obtained from a male donor aged 60 or older with stage I lung adenocarcinoma.

The genes are TRBV7-2 and TRBJ1-3, with unresolved D. V lost 1 base to trimming and J lost 0 bases, with 7 bases between them. CDR1 is SGHTA, CDR2 FQGNSA, per germline. The CDR3 runs 15 residues. The CDR3 DNA is TGTGCCAGCAGCTTAGGGGGTGCCTCTGGAAACACCATATATTTT. Its protein is CASSLGGASGNTIYF.

The V gene is TRBV5-5, the J gene TRBJ2-1, with 9 positions matching TRBD1. The V and J ends lost 4 bases and 7 bases, in that order; junction bases with no gene match: 12. Germline loops: CDR1 SGHKS, CDR2 YYEKEE (reference sequence). CDR3 length: 16 residues. CDR3 amino acids: CASSPVQGQGSNEQFF. As DNA, the CDR3 is TGTGCCAGCAGCCCCGTTCAGGGACAGGGTTCTAATGAGCAGTTCTTC. Filled out from reference TRBV5-5 and TRBJ2-1, the complete variable domain reads DAGVTQSPTHLIKTRGQQVTLRCSPISGHKSVSWYQQVLGQGPQFIFQYYEKEERGRGNFPDRFSARQFPNYSSELNVNALLLGDSALYLCASSPVQGQGSNEQFFGPGTRLTVL.

CDR3 residues: CASRFPPGTSGQPQHF. CDR3 DNA sequence: TGTGCCAGCAGATTTCCCCCGGGGACGTCGGGCCAGCCCCAGCATTTT. This chain links TRBV27 with TRBJ1-5; D is possibly TRBD1 (5 bases). CDR1 and CDR2 from the germline V gene are MNHEY and SMNVEV (reference sequence). This CDR3 region has 16 residues. Trimming shortened V by 6 bases and J by 7 bases, and 22 bases separated the two germline ends.

The V gene is TRBV6-4, the J gene TRBJ1-3; D is uncertain. CDR3 length: 13 residues. Germline loops: CDR1 MRHNA, CDR2 SNTAGT. Trimming took off 3 bases at V and 2 bases at J, with 5 bases between the two ends. The CDR3: CASSEGPGNTIYF. CDR3 bases: TGTGCCAGCAGTGAAGGACCTGGAAACACCATATATTTT.

As DNA, the CDR3 is TGCGCCAGCAGCTTGGAACAGGGCCTCGCGAACACCGGGGAGCTGTTTTTT. This translates into CASSLEQGLANTGELFF. V gene TRBV5-1 combines with J gene TRBJ2-2, with D possibly TRBD1 on 6 matching bases. Germline assignment: CDR1 SGHRS and CDR2 YFSETQ. V gave up 0 bases and J gave up 0 bases, with 12 bases separating them. The CDR3 length is 17 residues. The entire variable domain, with the rest obtained from reference TRBV5-1 and TRBJ2-2, is as follows: KAGVTQTPRYLIKTRGQQVTLSCSPISGHRSVSWYQQTPGQGLQFLFEYFSETQRNKGNFPGRFSGRQFSNSRSEMNVSTLELGDSALYLCASSLEQGLANTGELFFGEGSRLTVL.

The J gene is TRBJ1-2, the V gene TRBV7-9; TRBD1 aligns across 8 bases. Germline values: CDR1 SEHNR, CDR2 FQNEAQ (reference sequence). The trim removed 1 base at V and 2 bases at J, leaving 6 bases unmatched. The CDR3 has 16 amino acids. The CDR3, as DNA: TGTGCCAGCAGCTTAGGAAACAGGGGGGTAAACTATGGCTACACCTTC. This encodes CASSLGNRGVNYGYTF.

This chain links TRBV30 with TRBJ1-2, with D possibly TRBD1 on 6 matching bases. The CDR3 has 13 residues. Germline-derived CDR1 and CDR2 are GTSNPN and SVGIG (reference sequence). V lost 0 bases, J lost 6 bases, and 11 bases lay in between. The CDR3: CAWSVRQGHGYTF. DNA for the CDR3: TGTGCCTGGAGTGTACGGCAGGGGCATGGCTACACCTTC.

This rearrangement joins TRBV28 to TRBJ1-5, with D perhaps TRBD1 (6 bases). Germline V gene data show CDR1 as MDHEN and CDR2 as SYDVKM. The CDR3 has 15 residues. Trimming removed 5 bases at V and 3 bases at J, with 14 bases between. The CDR3 sequence: CASSLQGAPNQPQHF. CDR3 DNA: TGTGCCAGCAGTCTACAGGGAGCCCCCAATCAGCCCCAGCATTTT.

The chain has TRBV18 and TRBJ2-1; possible D gene TRBD2, 6 bases. Germline lookup yields CDR1 KGHSH and CDR2 LQKENI. This CDR3 spans 15 amino acids. Trimming removed 0 bases at V and 0 bases at J, with 6 bases between. Here the CDR3 reads CASSPPEGSYNEQFF. The CDR3 nucleotides are TGTGCCAGCTCACCACCGGAGGGCTCCTACAATGAGCAGTTCTTC.

The chain combines TRBV11-2 with TRBJ1-1; TRBD1 matches 7 bases. CDR3 length: 17 amino acids. Germline V gives CDR1 SGHAT, CDR2 FQNNGV. Trimming at V came to 3 bases and at J to 0 bases, leaving 10 bases not matched to a gene. The CDR3 sequence: CASSFQGGRAVNTEAFF. The CDR3 region has the DNA TGTGCCAGCAGCTTCCAGGGGGGCAGGGCCGTGAACACTGAAGCTTTCTTT.

The rearrangement joins TRBV6-5 to TRBJ1-5; D remains unclear. Germline CDR1 is MNHEY and CDR2 is SVGAGI. Trimming took 0 bases from V and 7 from J, leaving 7 bases between them. CDR3 length equals 13 residues. The DNA of the CDR3 is TGTGCCAGCAGTTACTCGAGTGGGCAGCCCCAGCATTTT. Its translation is CASSYSSGQPQHF.

J is TRBJ1-5 and V is TRBV27; D perhaps matches TRBD1 (5 bases). V lost 2 bases and J 1 base, leaving 9 bases between the germline ends. Germline values: CDR1 MNHEY, CDR2 SMNVEV (reference sequence). CDR3 length: 15 residues. The CDR3 protein is CASSLEGPSNQPQHF. The DNA for the CDR3 is TGTGCCAGCAGTTTAGAGGGACCGAGCAATCAGCCCCAGCATTTT.

This sequence joins TRBV6-6 and TRBJ1-6; maybe TRBD1 (5 bases). Germline V gene data show CDR1 as MNHNY and CDR2 as SVGAGI (reference sequence). CDR3 length: 15 amino acids. V gave up 7 bases and J gave up 0 bases, with 10 bases separating them. CDR3 sequence reads: CASTRQRSYNSPLHF. DNA for the CDR3: TGTGCCAGCACAAGACAGCGCTCCTATAATTCACCCCTCCACTTT.

The gene calls are TRBV10-3 and TRBJ1-3, with TRBD1 matching over 10 bases. This CDR3 has 16 residues. With V trimmed by 2 bases and J by 2 bases, 3 bases remained unmatched. Germline V gene lookup returns CDR1 ENHRY and CDR2 SYGVKD. As DNA, the CDR3 is TGTGCCATCAGTGAGCATGGACAGGGGGCTGGAAACACCATATATTTT. Protein sequence: CAISEHGQGAGNTIYF.

The chain couples TRBV30 to TRBJ1-1; D gene ambiguous. Trimming took off 4 bases at V and 4 bases at J, with 10 bases between the two ends. CDR3 length equals 12 residues. CDR1 is GTSNPN and CDR2 is SVGIG in the germline V gene (reference sequence). CDR3: CAWTRIGTEAFF. Written as DNA, the CDR3 is TGTGCCTGGACCCGGATAGGCACTGAAGCTTTCTTT.